A selection of T cell receptor beta chains follows, all from one sample in a study of beta chain features in type 1 diabetes. The protocol was immunoSEQ multiplex PCR, while the TCRdb copy is restricted to in-frame clones and leaves out a portion. The sample holds over 25,000 clones, almost 50% seen once. Sequencing was performed on stem cell memory CD4+ T cells from blood. These receptor sequences come from a man aged 25-40 years with type 1 diabetes. The CDR3 runs from the conserved cysteine through the conserved F or W. The D gene is left open where the match is weak. Not all rows give a size; the values are once, few, many and, for expanded clones, a class.

clone_size,d_call,v_call,j_call,cdr3_aa
-,TRBD1,TRBV5-1,TRBJ2-7,CASSLAWSGGHLRPEQYF
-,-,TRBV5-1,TRBJ1-1,CASSPGGLNTEAFF
-,-,TRBV13,TRBJ2-3,CASSQYGSTDTQYF
-,-,TRBV10-1,TRBJ2-2,CASSESTAGGPVGELFF
once,-,TRBV2,TRBJ2-5,CASSDRFRRGQETQYF
-,-,TRBV18,TRBJ1-4,CASSSSTVLKLFF
-,TRBD1,TRBV18,TRBJ2-1,CASSTLDRDGVNEQFF
-,-,TRBV19,TRBJ2-2,CASSMGRATGELFF
few,-,TRBV7-2,TRBJ1-2,CASSFGGPSYGYTF
few,-,TRBV7-9,TRBJ1-6,CASSLGPVGSPLHF
once,-,TRBV5-1,TRBJ2-5,CASSGGSHPQETQYF
few,-,TRBV30,TRBJ2-1,CAWSSLAAYNEQFF
medium-sized,-,TRBV7-2,TRBJ2-4,CASSLEAVSPEDF
few,TRBD1,TRBV6-5,TRBJ1-5,CASRPPGQFNQPQHF
-,TRBD1,TRBV18,TRBJ2-5,CASSPGTEETQYF
few,-,TRBV6-1,TRBJ2-3,CASTQADTQYF
few,-,TRBV7-2,TRBJ1-5,CASSLARAGREPQHF
few,-,TRBV4-2,TRBJ1-1,CASSQDRGDTEAFF
-,TRBD1,TRBV6-5,TRBJ1-1,CASSDRLSGGKAFF
-,-,TRBV25-1,TRBJ2-3,CASSETGPQDTQYF
-,-,TRBV15,TRBJ1-1,CATSRGGGVWTEAFF
-,TRBD1,TRBV6-4,TRBJ1-1,CASSPDRLAPEAFF
-,TRBD1,TRBV5-1,TRBJ2-7,CASSLQGDSSYEQYF
-,TRBD2,TRBV5-6,TRBJ2-3,CASSRGGPRADTQYF
-,-,TRBV6-5,TRBJ2-2,CASSYRVGANTGELFF
-,TRBD1,TRBV18,TRBJ1-1,CASSPAGQGVQAFF
few,TRBD2,TRBV11-2,TRBJ2-1,CASSLEREGREQFF